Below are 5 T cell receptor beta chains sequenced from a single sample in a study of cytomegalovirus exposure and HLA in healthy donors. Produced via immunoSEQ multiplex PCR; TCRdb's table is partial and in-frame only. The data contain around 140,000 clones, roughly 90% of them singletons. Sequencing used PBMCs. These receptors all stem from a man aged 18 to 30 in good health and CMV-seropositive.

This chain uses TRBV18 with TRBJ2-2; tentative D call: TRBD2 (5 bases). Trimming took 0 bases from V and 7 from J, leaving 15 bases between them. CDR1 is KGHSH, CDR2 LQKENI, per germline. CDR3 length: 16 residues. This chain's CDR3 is CASSPPRPQGSGELFF. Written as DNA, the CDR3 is TGTGCCAGCTCACCACCGCGACCTCAAGGGAGCGGGGAGCTGTTTTTT.

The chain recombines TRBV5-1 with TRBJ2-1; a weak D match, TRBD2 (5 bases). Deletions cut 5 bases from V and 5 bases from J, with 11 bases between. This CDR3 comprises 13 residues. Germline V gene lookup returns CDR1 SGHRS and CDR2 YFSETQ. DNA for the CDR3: TGCGCCAGCAGACCGTCGGGGAACAATGAGCAGTTCTTC. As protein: CASRPSGNNEQFF.

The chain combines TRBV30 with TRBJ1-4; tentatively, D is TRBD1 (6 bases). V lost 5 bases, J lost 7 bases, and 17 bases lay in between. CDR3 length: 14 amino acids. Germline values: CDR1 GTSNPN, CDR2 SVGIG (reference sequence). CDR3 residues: CAWGRGTSGEKLFF. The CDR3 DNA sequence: TGTGCCTGGGGTAGGGGGACCAGCGGTGAAAAACTGTTTTTT.

CDR3 coding DNA: TGTGCCAGCAGCTTAGGGACAGGGGGCTTATCGGCCTACGAGCAGTACTTC. Its translation: CASSLGTGGLSAYEQYF. The chain carries TRBV11-2 and TRBJ2-7; TRBD1 matches at 11 bases. The CDR3 sequence is 17 residues long. J was trimmed by 2 bases and V by 1 base; bases with no gene match: 7. The germline V gene encodes CDR1 SGHAT and CDR2 FQNNGV.

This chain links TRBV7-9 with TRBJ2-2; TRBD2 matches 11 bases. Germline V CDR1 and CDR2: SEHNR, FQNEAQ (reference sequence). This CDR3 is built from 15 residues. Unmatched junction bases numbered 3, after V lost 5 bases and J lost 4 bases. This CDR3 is CASSVGTSGTGELFF. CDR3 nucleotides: TGTGCCAGCAGCGTCGGGACTAGCGGCACCGGGGAGCTGTTTTTT.